These T cell receptor beta chains were read from a single sample in a study of blood T cell repertoires in COVID-19. The assay was immunoSEQ multiplex PCR, and TCRdb's table has in-frame clones only and misses some. The sample gives approximately 300,000 clones, under 90% of which show up once; about 5.2% is in the top ten. Input material: PBMCs or T cells enriched from blood (not recorded which). The origin of the receptors is a man aged 55 to 69 who had recovered from COVID-19. The CDR3 runs from the conserved cysteine through the conserved F or W. The D gene is left open where the match is weak. Some rows have no size entry. The others give once, few or many, or a class for an expanded clone.

d_gene	v_gene	abundance	j_gene	CDR3aa	CDR3nt
TRBD1	TRBV5-1	NA	TRBJ2-3	CASSLGTGYTDTQYF	TGCGCCAGCAGCTTGGGGACAGGGTACACAGATACGCAGTATTTT
NA	TRBV3-1/TRBV3-2	NA	TRBJ2-1	CASSQGQVAYNEQFF	TGTGCCAGCAGCCAAGGACAGGTAGCCTACAATGAGCAGTTCTTC
TRBD1	TRBV7-9	few	TRBJ1-6	CASSLWGTANSPLHF	TGTGCCAGCAGCTTATGGGGGACAGCTAATTCACCCCTCCACTTT
NA	TRBV5-1	once	TRBJ2-2	CASSLVPTGELFF	TGCGCCAGCAGCTTGGTCCCGACCGGGGAGCTGTTTTTT
NA	TRBV9	NA	TRBJ2-1	CASSVEGDGYNEQFF	TGTGCCAGCAGCGTGGAGGGAGATGGGTACAATGAGCAGTTCTTC
NA	TRBV3-1/TRBV3-2	few	TRBJ2-7	CASSQDRLYEQYF	TGTGCCAGCAGCCAAGATCGTCTTTACGAGCAGTACTTC
NA	TRBV5-4	NA	TRBJ2-1	CASSLGGQSSYNEQFF	TGTGCCAGCAGCTTAGGCGGGCAGAGCTCCTACAATGAGCAGTTCTTC
TRBD1	TRBV5-1	NA	TRBJ2-7	CASSFDRVAYEQYF	TGCGCCAGCAGCTTCGACAGGGTGGCCTACGAGCAGTACTTC
TRBD1	TRBV6-5	few	TRBJ1-5	CASSWDRVDQPQHF	TGTGCCAGCAGTTGGGACAGGGTGGATCAGCCCCAGCATTTT
NA	TRBV11-2	NA	TRBJ2-1	CASSPGLLSYNEQFF	TGTGCCAGCAGCCCCGGACTACTATCCTACAATGAGCAGTTCTTC
TRBD1	TRBV18	NA	TRBJ2-7	CASSPQEGQGSDEQYF	TGTGCCAGCTCACCACAGGAGGGACAGGGTAGTGACGAGCAGTACTTC
NA	TRBV18	NA	TRBJ1-1	CASSPQGKDTEAFF	TGTGCCAGCTCACCACAGGGGAAGGACACTGAAGCTTTCTTT
TRBD1	TRBV7-3	NA	TRBJ2-2	CASSRTGETGELFF	TGTGCCAGCAGCAGGACAGGGGAAACCGGGGAGCTGTTTTTT
TRBD2	TRBV5-1	NA	TRBJ2-7	CASHQGLAGEQYF	TGCGCCAGCCACCAGGGACTAGCGGGAGAACAGTACTTC
TRBD1	TRBV7-9	NA	TRBJ2-1	CASSLKGASYNEQFF	TGTGCCAGCAGCTTAAAGGGGGCTAGCTACAATGAGCAGTTCTTC
TRBD1	TRBV3-1/TRBV3-2	once	TRBJ1-2	CASSHPTGNGYGYTF	TGTGCCAGCAGCCACCCGACAGGGAATGGCTATGGCTACACCTTC
TRBD1	TRBV23-1	few	TRBJ1-4	CASRTGGPGKLFF	TGCGCCAGCCGGACAGGGGGCCCAGGAAAACTGTTTTTT
TRBD2	TRBV20-1	NA	TRBJ2-3	CSASLWTSGVNTDTQYF	TGCAGTGCTAGTTTGTGGACTAGCGGGGTAAACACAGATACGCAGTATTTT
TRBD2	TRBV6-6	NA	TRBJ2-7	CASDLAGTSGQYF	TGTGCCAGCGATCTAGCGGGGACCTCCGGGCAGTACTTC
TRBD1	TRBV18	NA	TRBJ2-7	CASSPQGEVNPREQYF	TGTGCCAGCTCACCCCAGGGGGAAGTAAACCCGCGCGAGCAGTACTTC
NA	TRBV7-6	NA	TRBJ2-1	CASSLVRPEDNEQFF	TGTGCCAGCAGCTTAGTACGCCCGGAGGACAATGAGCAGTTCTTC
NA	TRBV27	NA	TRBJ2-3	CASSLRLSTDTQYF	TGTGCCAGCAGTTTACGTCTAAGCACAGATACGCAGTATTTT
NA	TRBV18	NA	TRBJ1-5	CASSQGSQPQHF	TGTGCCAGCTCTCAGGGAAGCCAGCCCCAGCATTTT
TRBD2	TRBV7-2	NA	TRBJ2-7	CASSLRTSDSYEQYF	TGTGCCAGCAGCTTACGAACTAGCGATTCCTACGAGCAGTACTTC
TRBD2	TRBV10-1	NA	TRBJ2-1	CASSAGTSGSGAYNEQFF	TGCGCCAGCAGCGCCGGGACTAGCGGGAGCGGGGCCTACAATGAGCAGTTCTTC
NA	TRBV27	NA	TRBJ1-6	CASSLFRGYNSPLHF	TGTGCCAGCAGTTTATTTCGGGGGTATAATTCACCCCTCCACTTT
TRBD1	TRBV19	NA	TRBJ1-5	CASSIYRGGNQPQHF	TGTGCCAGTAGTATTTACAGGGGCGGAAATCAGCCCCAGCATTTT
NA	TRBV28	NA	TRBJ2-2	CASIPILHIAGELFF	TGTGCCAGCATCCCCATCCTCCATATAGCCGGGGAGCTGTTTTTT
TRBD2	TRBV27	NA	TRBJ2-7	CASSLAGDSYEQYF	TGTGCCAGCAGCCTAGCGGGAGACTCCTACGAGCAGTACTTC
TRBD1	TRBV7-9	once	TRBJ1-6	CASSLGDRDHSPLHF	TGTGCCAGCAGCTTAGGGGACAGGGATCATTCACCCCTCCACTTT
TRBD1	TRBV28	NA	TRBJ2-5	CASSSQGAETQYF	TGTGCCAGCAGTTCACAGGGGGCGGAGACCCAGTACTTC
TRBD1	TRBV9	NA	TRBJ1-2	CASTRGQGTYGYTF	TGTGCCAGCACCCGGGGACAGGGGACCTATGGCTACACCTTC
TRBD2	TRBV7-2	NA	TRBJ2-7	CASSPNDLAGNEQYF	TGTGCCAGCAGCCCCAACGACCTAGCGGGAAACGAGCAGTACTTC
NA	TRBV25-1	NA	TRBJ2-1	CASSESAGQRHRAKQFF	TGTGCCAGCAGTGAATCTGCGGGACAGCGCCATAGGGCAAAGCAGTTCTTC
TRBD1	TRBV6-2/TRBV6-3	NA	TRBJ1-2	CASSSPADRGDYGYTF	TGTGCCAGCAGTTCCCCCGCGGACAGGGGTGACTATGGCTACACCTTC
TRBD1	TRBV18	few	TRBJ2-5	CASSLGQEQETQYF	TGTGCCAGCTCTCTGGGACAGGAACAAGAGACCCAGTACTTC
TRBD1	TRBV3-1/TRBV3-2	NA	TRBJ1-5	CASSPFGTENTEFNQPQHF	TGTGCCAGCAGCCCGTTCGGGACAGAAAACACCGAGTTCAATCAGCCCCAGCATTTT
TRBD1	TRBV12-5	NA	TRBJ2-3	CASGAGQGLADTQYF	TGTGCTAGTGGTGCCGGACAGGGCTTAGCAGATACGCAGTATTTT
NA	TRBV4-3	once	TRBJ2-3	CASSQEGRNTDTQYF	TGCGCCAGCAGCCAAGAGGGCAGAAACACAGATACGCAGTATTTT
NA	TRBV3-1/TRBV3-2	NA	TRBJ2-5	CASSQVPETQYF	TGTGCCAGCAGCCAAGTCCCGGAGACCCAGTACTTC
TRBD1	TRBV7-2	NA	TRBJ1-5	CASSRQGVSNQPQHF	TGTGCCAGCAGCAGACAGGGGGTTTCCAATCAGCCCCAGCATTTT
NA	TRBV7-2	NA	TRBJ1-1	CASSLRPGNTEAFF	TGTGCCAGCAGCTTGAGACCAGGGAACACTGAAGCTTTCTTT
TRBD1	TRBV19	NA	TRBJ1-5	CASNRDRGNQPQHF	TGTGCCAGTAATCGAGACAGGGGGAATCAGCCCCAGCATTTT
TRBD1	TRBV4-3	NA	TRBJ1-6	CASSPSYNRGSNSPLHF	TGCGCCAGCAGCCCTTCTTACAACAGGGGCTCTAATTCACCCCTCCACTTT
TRBD2	TRBV5-1	NA	TRBJ2-1	CASSLADQAYNEQFF	TGCGCCAGCAGCCTAGCGGACCAGGCCTACAATGAGCAGTTCTTC
TRBD2	TRBV5-1	few	TRBJ2-1	CASSLFLAGSNEQFF	TGCGCCAGCAGCTTGTTCCTAGCGGGTTCCAATGAGCAGTTCTTC
NA	TRBV28	NA	TRBJ1-5	CASSFGGSQPQHF	TGTGCCAGCAGTTTCGGGGGAAGCCAGCCCCAGCATTTT
NA	TRBV6-5	NA	TRBJ1-2	CASRRSTGDYGYTF	TGTGCCAGCAGGCGCTCGACAGGCGACTATGGCTACACCTTC
NA	TRBV6-1	once	TRBJ2-7	CASSESGGTYEQYF	TGTGCCAGCAGTGAGAGTGGCGGGACTTACGAGCAGTACTTC
NA	TRBV3-1/TRBV3-2	NA	TRBJ2-7	CASSQDSDEQYF	TGTGCCAGCAGCCAAGATTCGGACGAGCAGTACTTC
TRBD1	TRBV28	once	TRBJ1-1	CASSLSGTGNTEAFF	TGTGCCAGCAGTTTATCCGGGACAGGGAACACTGAAGCTTTCTTT
NA	TRBV2	NA	TRBJ2-1	CASSLDLSSYNEQFF	TGTGCCAGCAGTTTGGACTTGAGCTCCTACAATGAGCAGTTCTTC
NA	TRBV6-5	NA	TRBJ1-5	CASSVEREGNQPQHF	TGTGCCAGCAGCGTGGAAAGGGAGGGGAATCAGCCCCAGCATTTT
NA	TRBV7-8	NA	TRBJ2-7	CASSSGLSYEQYF	TGTGCCAGCAGCTCCGGACTGAGCTACGAGCAGTACTTC